This TCR beta chain was sequenced during a study of cytomegalovirus exposure and HLA in healthy donors (dated by TCRdb to the late 2010s). For context, the study as a whole: An earlier analysis of several hundred of the donors reported approximately 290 Gb of sequence data and around 120 million unique TCR beta sequences from about 179 million T cells. An early release covering roughly 580 HLA-typed donors comprised approximately 300 gigabases of sequencing data and approximately 85 million unique TCR sequences. Among the roughly 390 genotyped donors, around 79% belonged to the genetic ancestry cluster associated with self-reported Caucasian donors. The study aimed to test whether cataloging public T cell receptors could reveal signatures of past pathogen exposure. The study used immunosequencing to profile the T cell repertoires of 666 subjects and linked those repertoires to cytomegalovirus serostatus. Besides the first cohort of about 730 subjects, a separate validation cohort made up of roughly 120 different subjects was used. High-throughput TCR immunosequencing, statistical association of individual TCRs with disease status, and machine learning were combined to predict cytomegalovirus infection status. To study patterns of TCR occurrence, a later analysis re-analyzed previously published TCR beta repertoires from 650 to 750 donors and added high-resolution HLA genotyping. Rather than using new phenotypic data, the later analysis identified candidate immune exposures from TCR beta sequences and from how often those sequences occurred across donors. In an earlier analysis of 550 to 700 of the donors, high-throughput TCR beta sequencing was used to judge whether each TCR beta V gene segment behaved as functional or pseudogenic. Donor age, sex, ethnicity and CMV serostatus were collected together with the repertoire data. Genome-wide SNP genotypes for about 65% of the 666 donors were used in a later genetic analysis, which treated that subset as a discovery cohort. All discovery cohort repertoires had been generated on a single sequencing platform. HLA typing included class I and class II loci at four-digit resolution. Typing coverage differed by locus: A, B, C, DRB1 and DQB1 were typed in about 629-630 donors, DQA1 in about 510, DPA1 in around 600, and DPB1 in 472. About five DR-DQ haplotypes were treated as single units for association and clustering because of strong linkage in the cohort. Across about 370 genotyped donors of the cohort, an average of approximately 200,000 unique TCR beta nucleotide sequences per donor were sequenced, and around 20% of those sequences were non-productive. What the study reported, not specific to this receptor: Several of the top co-occurrence clusters appeared to be linked to parvovirus B19, influenza, CMV and Epstein-Barr virus, according to a later analysis. The study listed approximately 150 TCR beta chains as associated with cytomegalovirus. A later analysis found that TCR association rates varied across HLA loci, with DRB1 alleles showing the most associated TCRs and HLA-C alleles the fewest. The 87-base-pair reads could not distinguish some IMGT-functional V segments, including TRBV6-2 and TRBV6-3, so those segments were excluded. Sequencing depth was assumed to be roughly uniform across donors in the presence/absence analyses, though that assumption may not hold. The cohort was sequenced for TCR beta chains only, and without alpha or paired-chain data the features that could be detected were limited. An association between a missense DCLRE1C variant and V-gene and J-gene trimming of TCR beta chains was found in a later genetic analysis and replicated in an independent cohort. CMV serostatus was the only immune exposure information available for the cohort. A later analysis associated around 16,000 TCR beta sequences with specific HLA alleles at a false discovery rate of 0.05. It was suggested by the authors that the approach could potentially be generalized to other disease states and immunological phenotypes. In a later analysis, most CMV-associated TCR beta chains were found to appear HLA-restricted, with HLA associations seemingly driven largely by CMV exposure. When HLA alleles, especially DR and DQ, strongly co-occurred, attributing TCR associations to individual alleles was difficult. The classifier was reported to diagnose cytomegalovirus status with high specificity and sensitivity in both the original and validation cohorts. Because HLA typing was unavailable for some donors at each locus, only the typed subset was used in association tests. A cluster of highly shared sequence variants was judged likely to be a technical artifact of the sequencing pipeline. Compared with the 666-donor mean, donors in an Asian-associated ancestry cluster had fewer N-insertions in productive TCRs, according to a later genetic analysis. Across donors, most TCR sequences were observed very rarely, whereas some public TCRs were present in many individuals. Linkage disequilibrium might explain the correlated functional status among segregating V segments, but an unknown experimental factor could not be excluded. An earlier analysis of approximately 530 of the donors showed that most TCR beta V segments appeared in productive rearrangements either about 87% or about 30% of the time, which broadly matched IMGT annotations. In vitro tests confirmed that a few of the cytomegalovirus-associated TCR beta chains recognize cytomegalovirus antigens. A further reported finding was that TCR beta sequences accurately predicted the HLA-A and HLA-B alleles for most subjects in the first cohort. Compared with equally common non-associated chains, HLA-associated TCR beta chains in a later analysis were more clonally expanded and had lower generation probabilities. Over 15 rarely observed V segments, including chromosome 9 orphons, were excluded from the earlier analysis of several hundred of the donors because counts were too low.

Receptors were amplified or captured by the immunoSEQ multiplex PCR assay. A mixture of 60 forward primers for TCR Vbeta segments and 13 reverse primers for TCR Jbeta segments was used in the multiplex PCR. The CDR3 region of rearranged TCR beta genes was amplified from genomic DNA by a multiplex PCR assay. The Illumina HiSeq System was used to sequence the amplified TCR beta libraries as 87-base-pair reads. In the source study's methods: A later analysis counted about 80 million unique TCR beta chains across the 666 repertoires, and about 10 million of these chains were shared by at least two donors. Raw reads were error-corrected and collapsed into unique sequences by a nearest-neighbor algorithm in which closely related sequences were merged to remove PCR and sequencing errors. To assign V, D and J gene segments, CDR3 sequences were aligned to IMGT reference sequences. For a sequence to be retained, a match of at least six nucleotides to both a V gene segment and a J gene segment was required. A rearrangement counted as productive if the CDR3 had no stop codons and remained in frame with V and J, and every other rearrangement counted as non-productive. Following IMGT convention, CDR3 was defined as the stretch from the second conserved V-encoded cysteine to the conserved J-encoded phenylalanine. The earlier analysis of 587 of the donors excluded any sequence lacking an unambiguous match to a single V gene segment. In an earlier analysis of approximately 590 of the donors, V segments were called functional above 56.7% productive rearrangements and were called segregating when the between-donor standard deviation exceeded 5%. A statistical classification framework was built for diagnosing cytomegalovirus status from the catalog of TCR beta chain sequences. V and J gene assignment, in a later analysis, came from comparing TCR nucleotide sequences with IMGT/GENE-DB human TR gene sequences. The TCRdist pipeline was used in a later analysis to assign CDR3 sequences and most-parsimonious VDJ recombination scenarios. In a later analysis, each TCR beta chain was defined by its CDR3 amino acid sequence together with its V-gene family, and reads without a unique V-gene family were excluded. As a way to deal with suspected cross-contamination and a sequencing artifact, a later analysis dropped roughly 600 nucleotide sequences that were highly shared and had low generation probability. In a later analysis, a clonal expansion index for each public chain was calculated from normalized within-repertoire ranks of inferred template counts. In a later analysis, generation probabilities were computed with a VDJ recombination model fitted to out-of-frame rearrangements, and the resulting probabilities were checked against IGoR. Hypergeometric tests were used in a later analysis to score TCR-TCR, TCR-HLA and TCR-CMV co-occurrence, with a repertoire-size bias correction applied to the TCR pairs. In a later analysis, false discovery rates were estimated by permuting HLA or CMV assignments 20 times. In a later analysis, co-occurring TCRs were grouped using DBSCAN, with TCRdist sequence similarity added in when clustering inside HLA-allele-positive subsets. Co-occurrence clustering excluded repertoires with fewer than 30,000 or more than 120,000 public chains, plus five with anomalous nucleotide sharing. Entries here come from immuneACCESS through TCRdb and include only in-frame sequences with V and J called. Some clones fail to appear in such tables; in the studies checked, an unresolved V gene covers under half of the shortfall, and the cause of the remainder is unknown. The DNA was the basis for D and trimming; V, J and clone size are from that table. A total of around 150,000 clones appear in this sample, 68% of them only once. In total, the top ten clones hold roughly 4.7% of the sample.

From the cysteine through the phenylalanine, the CDR3 covers 15 amino acids. Kept here is only the CDR3 DNA, which spans 45 bases and is read in frame from base 1. At the junction V is shortened by 5 bases and J by 4 bases, with 17 bases in between. The germline V gene sets CDR1 to SGHAT and CDR2 to FQNNGV. As for this clone: Which antigen it targets is not known. Base-call qualities are not available, and no considerably larger clone is one nucleotide away.

The cohort comprised some 700 healthy bone marrow donors. At the time of sampling, every cohort member was nominally healthy, though immune exposures that went unrecorded were likely present. The donor was CMV seronegative and was included in the group of a few hundred seronegative cohort members. Every donor gave a peripheral blood sample, and the peripheral blood mononuclear cells from that sample were used for TCR beta sequencing. The Qiagen DNeasy Blood Extraction Kit was used to extract genomic DNA from the blood cell samples. The sample was PBMCs. This TCR derives from a man in his sixties in good health and CMV-seronegative. This sequence uses TRBV11-2 and TRBJ1-2; there is no confident call for the D gene. The CDR3 protein: CASSPRRGGTYGYTF. In nucleotide form, the sequence is TGTGCCAGCAGCCCCCGACGGGGAGGAACCTATGGCTACACCTTC.